This T cell receptor beta chain was sequenced during a study of cytomegalovirus exposure and HLA in healthy donors. The primer mix had 60 Vbeta and 13 Jbeta primers. Only in-frame clones appear in the TCRdb table, and some are missing; sequencing was by immunoSEQ multiplex PCR. The sample lists some 130,000 clones, approximately 80% occurring once. Per the germline V gene, CDR1 is LGHNT and CDR2 is FRNRAP. The CDR3 length is 13 residues. V was clipped by 9 bases and J by 4 bases, with 14 bases between them. Concerning this clone: What it binds is unknown.

Study-wide points: Confirmation was obtained in vitro that a few CMV-associated chains are specific for CMV antigens. Follow-up analysis found HLA locus-dependent TCR association rates, highest for DRB1 and lowest for HLA-C.

The source material was PBMCs. The chain carries TRBV12-5 and TRBJ2-3, with D perhaps TRBD2 (5 bases). The clonotype was recovered from a male donor in good health and CMV-seropositive. As DNA, the CDR3 is TGTGCTAGCTCCAAGGCGGGCTCAGATACGCAGTATTTT. This translates into CASSKAGSDTQYF.